This T cell receptor (beta chain) was captured by sequencing in a study of blood T cell repertoires in COVID-19. Study overall: T cells, B-cell-depleted T cells, or PBMCs provided the cDNA or gDNA that served as material.

Generated by immunoSEQ multiplex PCR, the TCRdb table keeps only in-frame clones and is missing some. The sample contains about 280,000 clones, approximately 83% of which appear only once. The V and J ends lost 6 bases and 3 bases, in that order; junction bases with no gene match: 4. The CDR3 length is 15 residues. The V gene's germline CDR1 is MDHEN and CDR2 SYDVKM. This TCR was sampled from a woman between 25 and 40 years old who had recovered from COVID-19. The chain has TRBV28 and TRBJ2-1; 11 bases are shared with TRBD2. Sequencing was done on a sample of peripheral blood. CDR3 protein: CASRTGTSGYNEQFF. The CDR3, as DNA: TGTGCCAGCAGAACCGGGACTAGCGGCTACAATGAGCAGTTCTTC.